This T cell receptor (beta chain) emerged from a study of blood T cell repertoires in COVID-19. Across the whole study: Samples taken during acute and convalescent COVID-19 were collected in the United States, Italy and Spain.

Per the study methods: Using reference gene primer amplification, nucleated cell counts were estimated. Clones were sequenced by immunoSEQ multiplex PCR, and TCRdb holds only the in-frame ones, with some missing. That table gives V, J and clone size, and the DNA gave D and trimming. This sample has over 200,000 clones, with about 80% found just once. CDR3 length equals 13 residues. Losses at the gene ends were 5 bases for V and 8 bases for J; bases not matched to a gene: 2. The V gene's germline CDR1 is SGHTA and CDR2 FQGNSA. The sample taken for sequencing was peripheral blood. This sequence joins TRBV7-2 and TRBJ1-3; 11 bases are a match to TRBD1. This sequence was found in a woman of 80 years or more with COVID-19, enrolled during active disease. The CDR3 loop reads CASSEGQGDTIYF. CDR3 DNA sequence: TGTGCCAGCAGCGAGGGACAGGGGGACACCATATATTTT.